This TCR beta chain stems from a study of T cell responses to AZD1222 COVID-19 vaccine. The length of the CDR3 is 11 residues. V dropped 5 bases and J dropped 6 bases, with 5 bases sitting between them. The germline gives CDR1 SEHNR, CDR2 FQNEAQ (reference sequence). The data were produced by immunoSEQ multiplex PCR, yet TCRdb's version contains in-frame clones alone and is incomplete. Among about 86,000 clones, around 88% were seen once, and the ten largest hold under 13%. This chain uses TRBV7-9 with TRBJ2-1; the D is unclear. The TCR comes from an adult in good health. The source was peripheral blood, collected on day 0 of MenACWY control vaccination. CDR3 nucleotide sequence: TGTGCCAGCAGCGAAGTCAATGAGCAGTTCTTC. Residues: CASSEVNEQFF. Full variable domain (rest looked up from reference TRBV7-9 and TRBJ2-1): DTGVSQNPRHKITKRGQNVTFRCDPISEHNRLYWYRQTLGQGPEFLTYFQNEAQLEKSRLLSDRFSAERPKGSFSTLEIQRTEQGDSAMYLCASSEVNEQFFGPGTRLTVL.